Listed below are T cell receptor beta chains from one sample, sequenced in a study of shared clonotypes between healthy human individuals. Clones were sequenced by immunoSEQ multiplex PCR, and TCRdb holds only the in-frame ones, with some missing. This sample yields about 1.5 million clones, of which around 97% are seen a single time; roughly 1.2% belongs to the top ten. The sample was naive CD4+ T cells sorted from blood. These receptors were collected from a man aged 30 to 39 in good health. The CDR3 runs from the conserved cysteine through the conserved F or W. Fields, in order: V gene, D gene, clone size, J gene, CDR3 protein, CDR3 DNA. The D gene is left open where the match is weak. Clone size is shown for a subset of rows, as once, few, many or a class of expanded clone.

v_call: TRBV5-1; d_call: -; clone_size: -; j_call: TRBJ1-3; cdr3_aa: CASSFVGIGGNTIYF; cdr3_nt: TGCGCCAGCAGCTTCGTAGGGATAGGTGGAAACACCATATATTTT
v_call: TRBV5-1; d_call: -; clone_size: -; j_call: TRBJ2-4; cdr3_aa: CASSLDGKNIQYF; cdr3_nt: TGCGCCAGCAGCTTGGACGGTAAAAACATTCAGTACTTC
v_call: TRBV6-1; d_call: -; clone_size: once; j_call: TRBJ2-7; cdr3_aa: CAIGFSSYEQYF; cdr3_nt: TGTGCCATAGGCTTTAGCTCCTACGAGCAGTACTTC
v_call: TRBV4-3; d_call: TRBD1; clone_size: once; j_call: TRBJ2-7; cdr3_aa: CASPQGTDSYEQYF; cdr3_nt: TGCGCCAGCCCCCAGGGGACAGACTCCTACGAGCAGTACTTC
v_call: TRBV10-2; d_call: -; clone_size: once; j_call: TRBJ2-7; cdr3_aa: CATGQSHEQYF; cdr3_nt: TGCGCCACCGGCCAGAGCCATGAGCAGTACTTC
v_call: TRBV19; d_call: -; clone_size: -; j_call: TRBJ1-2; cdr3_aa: CASSIQLYYGYTF; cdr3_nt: TGTGCCAGTAGTATCCAGCTATACTATGGCTACACCTTC
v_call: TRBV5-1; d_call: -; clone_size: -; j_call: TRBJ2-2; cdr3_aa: CASSLFDWNSNTGELFF; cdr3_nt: TGCGCCAGCAGCTTGTTTGACTGGAACTCGAACACCGGGGAGCTGTTTTTT
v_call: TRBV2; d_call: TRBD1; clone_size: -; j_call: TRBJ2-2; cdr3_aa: CATRDRVNTGELFF; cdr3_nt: TGTGCCACCCGCGACAGGGTGAACACCGGGGAGCTGTTTTTT
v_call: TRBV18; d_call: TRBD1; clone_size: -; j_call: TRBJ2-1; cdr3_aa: CASSPGQDNEQFF; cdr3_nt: TGTGCCAGCTCACCGGGACAGGACAATGAGCAGTTCTTC
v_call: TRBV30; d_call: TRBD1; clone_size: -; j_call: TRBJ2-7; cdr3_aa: CACPGEGAPYEQYF; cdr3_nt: TGTGCCTGTCCCGGAGAGGGGGCGCCGTACGAGCAGTACTTC
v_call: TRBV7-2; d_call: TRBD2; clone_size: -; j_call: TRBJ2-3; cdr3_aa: CASSSGTSGSTDTQYF; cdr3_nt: TGTGCCAGCAGCTCGGGGACTAGCGGTTCCACAGATACGCAGTATTTT
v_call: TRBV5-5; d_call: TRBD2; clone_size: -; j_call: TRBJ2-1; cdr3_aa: CASSFLAAWDEQFF; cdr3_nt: TGTGCCAGCAGCTTCCTAGCGGCCTGGGATGAGCAGTTCTTC
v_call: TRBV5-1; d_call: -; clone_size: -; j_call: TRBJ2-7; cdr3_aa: CASSLVEGRKGYEQYF; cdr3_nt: TGCGCCAGCAGCTTGGTTGAGGGGAGGAAAGGGTACGAGCAGTACTTC
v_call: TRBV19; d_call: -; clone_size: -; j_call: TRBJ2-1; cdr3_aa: CASREDLYNEQFF; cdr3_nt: TGTGCCAGTAGGGAGGACTTGTACAATGAGCAGTTCTTC
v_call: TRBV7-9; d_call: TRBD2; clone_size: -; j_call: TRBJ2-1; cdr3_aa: CASSLTGGYNEQFF; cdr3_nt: TGTGCCAGCAGCTTAACGGGAGGGTACAATGAGCAGTTCTTC
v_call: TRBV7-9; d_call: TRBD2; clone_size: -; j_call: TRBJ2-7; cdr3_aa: CASRGTSGSYEQYF; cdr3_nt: TGTGCCAGCAGGGGAACTAGCGGCTCCTACGAGCAGTACTTC
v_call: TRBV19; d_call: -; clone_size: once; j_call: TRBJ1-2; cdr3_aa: CASSPGLGANYGYTF; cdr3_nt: TGTGCCAGTAGTCCTGGACTGGGAGCTAACTATGGCTACACCTTC
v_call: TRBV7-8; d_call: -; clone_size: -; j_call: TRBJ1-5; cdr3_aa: CASSKRPITRSGSNQPQHF; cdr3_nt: TGTGCCAGCAGCAAGCGACCGATCACACGATCGGGGAGCAATCAGCCCCAGCATTTT
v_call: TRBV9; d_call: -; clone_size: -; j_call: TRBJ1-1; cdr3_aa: CASSVGAGALNTEAFF; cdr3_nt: TGTGCCAGCAGCGTAGGGGCAGGGGCTTTGAACACTGAAGCTTTCTTT
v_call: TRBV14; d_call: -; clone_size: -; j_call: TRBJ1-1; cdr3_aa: CASSQDRLNTEAFF; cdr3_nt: TGTGCCAGCAGCCAAGATAGGCTGAACACTGAAGCTTTCTTT
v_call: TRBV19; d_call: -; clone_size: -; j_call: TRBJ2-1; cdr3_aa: CASSMYRERYNEQFF; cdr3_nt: TGTGCCAGTAGTATGTATCGGGAGCGCTACAATGAGCAGTTCTTC
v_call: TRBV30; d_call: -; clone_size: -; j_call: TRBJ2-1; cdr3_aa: CAWARDVYNEQFF; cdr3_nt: TGTGCCTGGGCTCGGGACGTATACAATGAGCAGTTCTTC
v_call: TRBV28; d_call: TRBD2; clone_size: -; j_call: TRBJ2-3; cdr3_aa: CASSSAGGPSDTQYF; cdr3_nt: TGTGCCAGCAGTTCAGCGGGAGGGCCGTCAGATACGCAGTATTTT
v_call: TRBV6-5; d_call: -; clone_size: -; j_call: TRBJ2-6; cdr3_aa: CASSYLRGSGANVLTF; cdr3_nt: TGTGCCAGCAGTTACCTTCGGGGCTCTGGGGCCAACGTCCTGACTTTC
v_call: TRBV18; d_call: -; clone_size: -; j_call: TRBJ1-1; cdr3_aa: CASSLRQANTEAFF; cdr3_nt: TGTGCCAGCTCACTGAGACAGGCGAACACTGAAGCTTTCTTT
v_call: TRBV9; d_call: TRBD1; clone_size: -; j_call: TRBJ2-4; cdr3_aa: CASSARQGAGNIQYF; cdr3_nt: TGTGCCAGCAGCGCCAGACAGGGGGCTGGAAACATTCAGTACTTC
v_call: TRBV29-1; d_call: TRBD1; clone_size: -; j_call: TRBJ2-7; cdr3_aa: CSTRDSDYEQYF; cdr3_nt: TGCAGCACCCGGGACAGTGATTACGAGCAGTACTTC
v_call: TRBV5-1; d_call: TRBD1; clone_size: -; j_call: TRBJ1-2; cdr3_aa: CASSLGQGAFGYTF; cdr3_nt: TGCGCCAGCAGCTTGGGCCAGGGGGCGTTTGGCTACACCTTC
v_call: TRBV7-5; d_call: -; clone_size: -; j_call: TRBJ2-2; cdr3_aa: CARSLGGRGNTGELFF; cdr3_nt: TGTGCCAGAAGCTTAGGCGGGAGGGGGAACACCGGGGAGCTGTTTTTT
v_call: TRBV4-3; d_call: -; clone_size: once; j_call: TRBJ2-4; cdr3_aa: CASSQDPGIAKNIQYF; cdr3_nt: TGCGCCAGCAGCCAAGATCCCGGAATAGCCAAAAACATTCAGTACTTC
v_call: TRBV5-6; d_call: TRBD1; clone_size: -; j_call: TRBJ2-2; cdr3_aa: CASSWQAGGIGELFF; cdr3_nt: TGTGCCAGCAGCTGGCAGGCAGGGGGTATCGGGGAGCTGTTTTTT
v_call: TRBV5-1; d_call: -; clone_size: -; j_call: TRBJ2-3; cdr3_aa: CASSFSGPDTQYF; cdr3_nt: TGCGCCAGCAGCTTTTCAGGTCCAGATACGCAGTATTTT
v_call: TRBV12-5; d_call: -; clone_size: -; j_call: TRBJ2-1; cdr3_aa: CASGGLGGGEELGYNEQFF; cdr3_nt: TGTGCTAGTGGTGGGCTTGGGGGCGGGGAGGAGCTTGGATACAATGAGCAGTTCTTC
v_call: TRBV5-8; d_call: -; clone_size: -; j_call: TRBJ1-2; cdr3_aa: CASSLGRLSVPIYGYTF; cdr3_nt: TGTGCCAGCAGCTTGGGTCGGTTGAGTGTGCCGATCTATGGCTACACCTTC
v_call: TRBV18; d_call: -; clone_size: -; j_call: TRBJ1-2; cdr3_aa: CASSPLEGEGYTF; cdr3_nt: TGTGCCAGCTCCCCGTTGGAGGGAGAAGGCTACACCTTC
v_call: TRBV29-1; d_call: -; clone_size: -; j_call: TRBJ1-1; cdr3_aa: CSVTPRGDTEAFF; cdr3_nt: TGCAGCGTTACGCCCCGGGGGGACACTGAAGCTTTCTTT
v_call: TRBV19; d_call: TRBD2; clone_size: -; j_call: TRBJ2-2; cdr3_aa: CASSTSGSFTGELFF; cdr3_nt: TGTGCCAGTAGTACTAGCGGGAGTTTCACCGGGGAGCTGTTTTTT
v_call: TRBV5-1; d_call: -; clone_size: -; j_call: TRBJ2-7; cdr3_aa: CASSLPSSEQYF; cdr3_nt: TGCGCCAGCAGCTTACCGTCTAGCGAGCAGTACTTC
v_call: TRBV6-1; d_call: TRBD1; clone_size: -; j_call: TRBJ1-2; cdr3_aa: CASTDRGRIYGYTF; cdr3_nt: TGTGCCAGCACAGACAGGGGGCGGATCTATGGCTACACCTTC
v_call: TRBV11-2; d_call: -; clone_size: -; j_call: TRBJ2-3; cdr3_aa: CASSPLVGFRAQYF; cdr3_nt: TGTGCCAGCAGCCCCCTGGTTGGGTTTCGTGCGCAGTATTTT